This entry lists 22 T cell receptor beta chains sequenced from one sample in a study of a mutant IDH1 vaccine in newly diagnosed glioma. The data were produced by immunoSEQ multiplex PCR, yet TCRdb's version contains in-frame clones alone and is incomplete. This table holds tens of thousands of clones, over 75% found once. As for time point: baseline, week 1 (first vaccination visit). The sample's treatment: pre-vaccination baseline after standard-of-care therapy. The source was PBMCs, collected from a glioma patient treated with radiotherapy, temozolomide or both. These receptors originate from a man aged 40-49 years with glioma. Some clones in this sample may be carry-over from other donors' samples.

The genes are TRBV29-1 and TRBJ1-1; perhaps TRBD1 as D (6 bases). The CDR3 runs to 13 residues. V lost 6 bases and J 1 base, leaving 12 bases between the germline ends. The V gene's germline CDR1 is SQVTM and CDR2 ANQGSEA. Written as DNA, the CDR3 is TGCAGCGTGCGCTTACAGGGGAACACTGAAGCTTTCTTT. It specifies CSVRLQGNTEAFF.

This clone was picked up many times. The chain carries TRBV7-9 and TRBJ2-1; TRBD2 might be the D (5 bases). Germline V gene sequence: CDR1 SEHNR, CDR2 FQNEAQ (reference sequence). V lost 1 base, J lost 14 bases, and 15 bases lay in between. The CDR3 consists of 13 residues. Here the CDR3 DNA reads TGTGCCAGCAGCTTAGGTAGAGGGAATGAAGAGTTCTTC. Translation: CASSLGRGNEEFF. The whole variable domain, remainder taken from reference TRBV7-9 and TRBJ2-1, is DTGVSQNPRHKITKRGQNVTFRCDPISEHNRLYWYRQTLGQGPEFLTYFQNEAQLEKSRLLSDRFSAERPKGSFSTLEIQRTEQGDSAMYLCASSLGRGNEEFFGPGTRLTVL.

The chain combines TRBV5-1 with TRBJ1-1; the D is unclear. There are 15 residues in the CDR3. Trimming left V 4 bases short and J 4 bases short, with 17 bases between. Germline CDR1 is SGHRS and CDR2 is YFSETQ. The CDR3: CASSLAGTWGTEAFF. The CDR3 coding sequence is TGCGCCAGCAGCCTGGCGGGAACTTGGGGCACTGAAGCTTTCTTT.

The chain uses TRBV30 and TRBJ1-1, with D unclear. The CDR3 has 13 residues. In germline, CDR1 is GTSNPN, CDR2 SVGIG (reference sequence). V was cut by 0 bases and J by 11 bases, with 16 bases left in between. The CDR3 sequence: CAWSVNSRFGAFF. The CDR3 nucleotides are TGTGCCTGGAGTGTAAACAGCCGCTTTGGGGCTTTCTTT.

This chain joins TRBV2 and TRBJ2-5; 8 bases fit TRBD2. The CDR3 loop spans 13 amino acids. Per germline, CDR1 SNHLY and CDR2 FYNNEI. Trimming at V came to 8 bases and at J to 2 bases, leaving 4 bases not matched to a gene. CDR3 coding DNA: TGTGCCAGCGTCAGCGGGGGACAAGAGACCCAGTACTTC. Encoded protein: CASVSGGQETQYF.

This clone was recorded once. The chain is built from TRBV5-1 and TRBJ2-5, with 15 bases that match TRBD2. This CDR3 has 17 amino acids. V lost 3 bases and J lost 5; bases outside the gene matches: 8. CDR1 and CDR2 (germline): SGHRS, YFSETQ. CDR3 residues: CASSWRTSGGAVETQYF. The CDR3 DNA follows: TGCGCCAGCAGCTGGAGGACTAGCGGGGGGGCGGTGGAGACCCAGTACTTC.

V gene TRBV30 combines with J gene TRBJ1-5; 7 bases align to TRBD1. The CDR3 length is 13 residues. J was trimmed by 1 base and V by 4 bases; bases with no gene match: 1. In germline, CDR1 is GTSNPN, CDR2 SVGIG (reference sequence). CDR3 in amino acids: CAWTGQSNQPQHF. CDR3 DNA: TGTGCCTGGACGGGACAGAGCAATCAGCCCCAGCATTTT.

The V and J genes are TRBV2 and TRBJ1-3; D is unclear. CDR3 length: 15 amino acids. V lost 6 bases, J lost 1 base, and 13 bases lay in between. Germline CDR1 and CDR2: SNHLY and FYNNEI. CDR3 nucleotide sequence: TGTGCCAGCAGCCCACAAGGACTGTCTGGAAACACCATATATTTT. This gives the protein CASSPQGLSGNTIYF.

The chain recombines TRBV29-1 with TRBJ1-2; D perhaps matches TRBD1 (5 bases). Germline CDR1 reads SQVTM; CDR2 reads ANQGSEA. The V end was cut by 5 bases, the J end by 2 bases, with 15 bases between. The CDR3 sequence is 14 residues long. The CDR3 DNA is TGCAGCGTTCGAGAGGCAGGGCGAAACTATGGCTACACCTTC. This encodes CSVREAGRNYGYTF.

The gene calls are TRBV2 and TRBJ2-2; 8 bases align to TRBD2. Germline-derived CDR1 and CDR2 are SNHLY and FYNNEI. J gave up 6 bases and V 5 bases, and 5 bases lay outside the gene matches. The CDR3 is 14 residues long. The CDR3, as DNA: TGTGCCAGCAGTACCGGGACTAGTTCCGGGGAGCTGTTTTTT. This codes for CASSTGTSSGELFF.

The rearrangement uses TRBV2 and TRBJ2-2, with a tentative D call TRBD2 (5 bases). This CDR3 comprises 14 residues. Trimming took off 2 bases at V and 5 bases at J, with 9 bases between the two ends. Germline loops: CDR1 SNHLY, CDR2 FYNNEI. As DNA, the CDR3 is TGTGCCAGCAGTGAAACTAGTTGGACCGGGGAGCTGTTTTTT. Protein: CASSETSWTGELFF.

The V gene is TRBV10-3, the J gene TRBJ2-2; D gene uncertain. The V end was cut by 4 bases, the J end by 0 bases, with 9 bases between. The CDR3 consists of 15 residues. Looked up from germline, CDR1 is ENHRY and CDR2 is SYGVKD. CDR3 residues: CAISVAEANTGELFF. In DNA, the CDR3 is TGTGCCATCAGTGTTGCGGAAGCGAACACCGGGGAGCTGTTTTTT.

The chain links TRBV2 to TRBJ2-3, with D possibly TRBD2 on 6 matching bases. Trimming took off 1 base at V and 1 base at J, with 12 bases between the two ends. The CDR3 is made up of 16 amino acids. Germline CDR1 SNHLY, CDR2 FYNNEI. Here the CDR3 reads CASSEGASVGTDTQYF. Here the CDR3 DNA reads TGTGCCAGCAGTGAAGGAGCTAGCGTGGGCACAGATACGCAGTATTTT. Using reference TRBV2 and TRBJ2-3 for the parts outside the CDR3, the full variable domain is EPEVTQTPSHQVTQMGQEVILRCVPISNHLYFYWYRQILGQKVEFLVSFYNNEISEKSEIFDDQFSVERPDGSNFTLKIRSTKLEDSAMYFCASSEGASVGTDTQYFGPGTRLTVL.

The CDR3 DNA reads as TGTGCCAGCAGTTCGAACACCGGGGAGCTGTTTTTT. This gives the protein CASSSNTGELFF. The chain combines TRBV6-5 with TRBJ2-2; D call uncertain. V lost 4 bases to trimming and J lost 0 bases, with 0 bases between them. Germline V gene sequence: CDR1 MNHEY, CDR2 SVGAGI. The CDR3 is 12 residues long.

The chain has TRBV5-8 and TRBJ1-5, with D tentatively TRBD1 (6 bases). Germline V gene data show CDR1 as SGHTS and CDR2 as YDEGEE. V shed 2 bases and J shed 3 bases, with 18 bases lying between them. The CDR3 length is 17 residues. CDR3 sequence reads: CASSLNKGQTNNQPQHF. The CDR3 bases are TGTGCCAGCAGCTTAAATAAAGGACAGACGAACAATCAGCCCCAGCATTTT.

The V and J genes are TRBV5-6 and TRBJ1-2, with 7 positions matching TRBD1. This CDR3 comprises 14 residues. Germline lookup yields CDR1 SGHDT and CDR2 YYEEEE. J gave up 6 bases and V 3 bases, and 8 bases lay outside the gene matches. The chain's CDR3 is CASSYSTGLDGYTF. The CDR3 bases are TGTGCCAGCAGCTATTCGACAGGGTTAGATGGCTACACCTTC.

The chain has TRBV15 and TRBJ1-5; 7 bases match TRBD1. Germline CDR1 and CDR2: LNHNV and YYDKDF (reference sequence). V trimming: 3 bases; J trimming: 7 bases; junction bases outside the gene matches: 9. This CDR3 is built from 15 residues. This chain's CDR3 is CATSRDRSRSQPQHF. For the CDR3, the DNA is TGTGCCACCAGCAGGGACAGGAGCCGCAGCCAGCCCCAGCATTTT.

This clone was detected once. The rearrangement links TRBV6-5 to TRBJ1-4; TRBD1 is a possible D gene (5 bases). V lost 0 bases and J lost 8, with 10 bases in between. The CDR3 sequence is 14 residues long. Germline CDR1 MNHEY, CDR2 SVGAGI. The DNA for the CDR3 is TGTGCCAGCAGTTACTCGGTAGGGGTGGAAAAACTGTTTTTT. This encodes CASSYSVGVEKLFF.

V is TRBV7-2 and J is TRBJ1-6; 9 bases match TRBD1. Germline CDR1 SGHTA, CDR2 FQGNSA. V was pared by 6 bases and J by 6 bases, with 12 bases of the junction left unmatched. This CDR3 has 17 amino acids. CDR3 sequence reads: CASSPRGGQGRNSPLHF. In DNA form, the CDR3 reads TGTGCCAGCAGTCCGAGGGGAGGACAGGGGCGTAATTCACCCCTCCACTTT.

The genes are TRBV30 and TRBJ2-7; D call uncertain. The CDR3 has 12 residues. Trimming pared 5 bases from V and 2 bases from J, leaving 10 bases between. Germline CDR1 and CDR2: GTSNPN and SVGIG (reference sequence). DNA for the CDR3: TGTGCCTGGGGGGATTTCACCTACGAGCAGTACTTC. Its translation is CAWGDFTYEQYF.

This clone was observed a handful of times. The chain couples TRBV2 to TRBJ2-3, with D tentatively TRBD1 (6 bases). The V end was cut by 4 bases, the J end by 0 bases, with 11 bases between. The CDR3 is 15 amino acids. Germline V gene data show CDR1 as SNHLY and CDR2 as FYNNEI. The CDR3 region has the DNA TGTGCCAGCAGTGGGGTGGGGGCCAGCACAGATACGCAGTATTTT. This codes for CASSGVGASTDTQYF.

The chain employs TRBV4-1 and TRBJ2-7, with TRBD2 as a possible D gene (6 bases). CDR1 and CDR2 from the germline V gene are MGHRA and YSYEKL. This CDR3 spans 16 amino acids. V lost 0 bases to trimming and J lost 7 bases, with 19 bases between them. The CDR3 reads CASSQDRVGGTGEQYF. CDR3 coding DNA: TGCGCCAGCAGCCAAGATCGGGTAGGAGGGACGGGGGAGCAGTACTTC.